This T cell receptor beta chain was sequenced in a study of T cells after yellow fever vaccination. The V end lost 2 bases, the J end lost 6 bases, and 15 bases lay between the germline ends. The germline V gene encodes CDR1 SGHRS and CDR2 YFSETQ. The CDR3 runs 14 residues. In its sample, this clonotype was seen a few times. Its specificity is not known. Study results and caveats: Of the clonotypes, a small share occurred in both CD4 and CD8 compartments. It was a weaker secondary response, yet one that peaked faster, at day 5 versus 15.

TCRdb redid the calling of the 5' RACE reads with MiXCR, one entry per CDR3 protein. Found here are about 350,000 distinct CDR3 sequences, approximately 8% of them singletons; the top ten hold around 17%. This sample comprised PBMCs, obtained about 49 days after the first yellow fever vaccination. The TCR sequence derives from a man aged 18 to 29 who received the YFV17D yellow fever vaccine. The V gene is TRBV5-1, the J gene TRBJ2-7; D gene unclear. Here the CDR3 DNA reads TGCGCCAGCAGCTTAGCCATCGAGTTCGTCGAGCAGTACTTC. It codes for CASSLAIEFVEQYF.